This TCR beta chain was profiled in a study of response to subunit inactivated influenza vaccine. The germline V and J ends were trimmed by 3 bases and 7 bases, with 16 bases remaining between them. Germline lookup yields CDR1 DFQATT and CDR2 SNEGSKA (reference sequence). The CDR3 length is 14 residues. This clonotype has just a few counts. Its antigen is not identified. Via MiXCR, TCRdb re-called the RT-PCR reads, giving one row per CDR3 protein. This table has about 570,000 distinct CDR3 sequences, 12% appearing once. The study's findings and limits: T cells newly recruited by each seasonal influenza vaccination are few, the authors suggested.

This sample comprised PBMCs from blood, obtained on the day of vaccination. The clonotype was recovered from a man in his fifties or sixties who received an inactivated influenza vaccine. The chain employs TRBV20-1 and TRBJ1-5; the D is unclear. The CDR3 nucleotides read TGCAGTGCTAGGCCCCCCATAGGTGGACAGCCCCAGCATTTT. Amino acids: CSARPPIGGQPQHF.